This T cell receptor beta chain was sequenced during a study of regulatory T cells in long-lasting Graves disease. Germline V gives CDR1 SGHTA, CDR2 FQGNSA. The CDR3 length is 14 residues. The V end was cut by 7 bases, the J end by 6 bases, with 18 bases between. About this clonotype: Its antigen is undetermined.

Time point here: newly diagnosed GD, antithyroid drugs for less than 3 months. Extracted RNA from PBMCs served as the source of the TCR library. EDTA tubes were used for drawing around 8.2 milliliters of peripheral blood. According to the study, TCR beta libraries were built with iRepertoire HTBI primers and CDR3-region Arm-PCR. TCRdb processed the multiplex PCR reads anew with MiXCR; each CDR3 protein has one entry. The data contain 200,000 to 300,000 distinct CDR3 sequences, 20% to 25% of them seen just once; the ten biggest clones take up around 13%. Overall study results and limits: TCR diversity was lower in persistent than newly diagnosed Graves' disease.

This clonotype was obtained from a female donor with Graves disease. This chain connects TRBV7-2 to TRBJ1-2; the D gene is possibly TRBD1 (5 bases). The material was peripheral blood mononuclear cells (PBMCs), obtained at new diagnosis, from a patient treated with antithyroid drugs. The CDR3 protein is CASTGSRGLDGYTF. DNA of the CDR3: TGTGCCAGCACCGGGTCTAGGGGTTTGGATGGCTACACCTTC.